This T cell receptor beta chain was recovered during a study of blood T cell repertoires in COVID-19. Germline V gene sequence: CDR1 LNHDA, CDR2 SQIVND (reference sequence). The CDR3 runs 14 residues. V was trimmed by 6 bases and J by 2 bases, leaving 11 bases between them. In the source study's methods: From reference gene primer amplification, estimates of nucleated cell counts were derived. The method was immunoSEQ multiplex PCR; TCRdb's version includes in-frame clones alone and lacks a portion of them. Clonal size and the V and J genes are those of that table, whereas D and trimming came from the DNA. The sample contains about 39,000 clones, about four fifths of which appear only once.

The TCR was taken from a man aged 70-80 years with acute or convalescent COVID-19. Sequencing was carried out using peripheral blood. The chain carries TRBV19 and TRBJ1-5; D gene ambiguous. The CDR3 DNA follows: TGTGCCAGTAGATGGGCGTCGGGCAATCAGCCCCAGCATTTT. It specifies CASRWASGNQPQHF.